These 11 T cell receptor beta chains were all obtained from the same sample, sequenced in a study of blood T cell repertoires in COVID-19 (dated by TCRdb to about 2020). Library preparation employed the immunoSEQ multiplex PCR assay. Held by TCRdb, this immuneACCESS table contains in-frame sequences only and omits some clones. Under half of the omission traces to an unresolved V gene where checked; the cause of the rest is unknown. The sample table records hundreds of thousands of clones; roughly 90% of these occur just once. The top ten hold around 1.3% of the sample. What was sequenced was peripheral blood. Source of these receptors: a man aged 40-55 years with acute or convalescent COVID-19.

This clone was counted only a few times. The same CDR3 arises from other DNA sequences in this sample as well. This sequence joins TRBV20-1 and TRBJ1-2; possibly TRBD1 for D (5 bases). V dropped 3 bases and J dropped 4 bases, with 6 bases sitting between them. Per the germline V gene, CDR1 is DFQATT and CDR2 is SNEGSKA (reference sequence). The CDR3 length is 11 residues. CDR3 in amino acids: CSARQGYGYTF. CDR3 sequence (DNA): TGCAGTGCTAGGCAGGGCTATGGCTACACCTTC.

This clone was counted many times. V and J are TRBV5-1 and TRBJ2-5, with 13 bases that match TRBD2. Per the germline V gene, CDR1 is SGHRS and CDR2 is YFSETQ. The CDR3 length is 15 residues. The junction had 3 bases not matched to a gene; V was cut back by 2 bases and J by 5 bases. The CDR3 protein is CASSFTSGGAETQYF. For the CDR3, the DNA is TGCGCCAGCAGCTTTACTAGCGGGGGGGCGGAGACCCAGTACTTC. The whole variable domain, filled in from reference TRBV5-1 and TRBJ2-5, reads KAGVTQTPRYLIKTRGQQVTLSCSPISGHRSVSWYQQTPGQGLQFLFEYFSETQRNKGNFPGRFSGRQFSNSRSEMNVSTLELGDSALYLCASSFTSGGAETQYFGPGTRLLVL.

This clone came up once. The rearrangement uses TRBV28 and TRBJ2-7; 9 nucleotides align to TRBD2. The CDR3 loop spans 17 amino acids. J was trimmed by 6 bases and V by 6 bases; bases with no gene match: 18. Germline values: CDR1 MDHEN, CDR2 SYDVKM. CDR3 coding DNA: TGTGCCAGCAGCCCCGGGCTAGCGGGCGGGAGGGGGACCGAGCAGTACTTC. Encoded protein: CASSPGLAGGRGTEQYF.

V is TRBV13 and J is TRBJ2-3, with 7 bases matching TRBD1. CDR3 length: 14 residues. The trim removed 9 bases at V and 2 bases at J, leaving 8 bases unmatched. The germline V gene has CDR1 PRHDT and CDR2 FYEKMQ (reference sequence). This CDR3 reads CASRGQGFTDTQYF. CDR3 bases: TGTGCCAGTAGGGGGCAGGGCTTCACAGATACGCAGTATTTT.

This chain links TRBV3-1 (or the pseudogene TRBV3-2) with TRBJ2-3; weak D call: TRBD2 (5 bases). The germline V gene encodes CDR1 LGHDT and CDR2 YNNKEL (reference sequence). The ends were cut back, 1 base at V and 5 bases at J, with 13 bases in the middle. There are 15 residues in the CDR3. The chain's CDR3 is CASSQAFLEGDTQYF. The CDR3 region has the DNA TGTGCCAGCAGCCAAGCCTTCCTAGAGGGAGATACGCAGTATTTT.

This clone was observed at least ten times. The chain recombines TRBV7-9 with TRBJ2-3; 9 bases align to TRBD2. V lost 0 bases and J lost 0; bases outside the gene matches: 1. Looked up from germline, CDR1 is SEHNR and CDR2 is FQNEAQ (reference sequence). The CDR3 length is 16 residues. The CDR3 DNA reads TGTGCCAGCAGCTTAGCTAGCGGGGGAAGCACAGATACGCAGTATTTT. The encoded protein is CASSLASGGSTDTQYF. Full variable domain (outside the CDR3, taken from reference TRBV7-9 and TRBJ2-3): DTGVSQNPRHKITKRGQNVTFRCDPISEHNRLYWYRQTLGQGPEFLTYFQNEAQLEKSRLLSDRFSAERPKGSFSTLEIQRTEQGDSAMYLCASSLASGGSTDTQYFGPGTRLTVL.

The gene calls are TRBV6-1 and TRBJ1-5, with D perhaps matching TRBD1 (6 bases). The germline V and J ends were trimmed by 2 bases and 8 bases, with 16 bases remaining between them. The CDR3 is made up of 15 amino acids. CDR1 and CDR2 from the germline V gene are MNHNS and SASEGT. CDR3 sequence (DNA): TGTGCCAGCAGTGAAAGGTGGCAGGGGTTAGAGCCCCAGCATTTT. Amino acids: CASSERWQGLEPQHF.

Here the CDR3 reads CASSLAAAGPANYGYTF. The CDR3 DNA reads TGTGCCAGCAGCTTAGCTGCGGCGGGGCCAGCTAACTATGGCTACACCTTC. The rearrangement links TRBV7-6 to TRBJ1-2, with a tentative D call TRBD1 (5 bases). Trimming cost V 0 bases and J 0 bases, with 14 bases left between them. The germline gives CDR1 SGHVS, CDR2 FNYEAQ. The CDR3 length is 17 residues.

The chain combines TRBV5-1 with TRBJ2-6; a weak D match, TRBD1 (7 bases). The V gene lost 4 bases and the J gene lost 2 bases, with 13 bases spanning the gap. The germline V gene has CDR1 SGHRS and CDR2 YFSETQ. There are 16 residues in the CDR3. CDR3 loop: CASSVFRGAGANVLTF. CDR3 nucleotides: TGCGCCAGCAGCGTATTCAGGGGGGCTGGGGCCAACGTCCTGACTTTC.

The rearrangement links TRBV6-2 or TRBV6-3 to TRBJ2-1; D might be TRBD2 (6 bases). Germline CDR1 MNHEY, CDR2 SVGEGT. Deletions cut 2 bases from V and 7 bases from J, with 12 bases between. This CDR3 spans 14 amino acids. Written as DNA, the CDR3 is TGTGCCAGCAGTTACATTATCCGGGGGAATGAGCAGTTCTTC. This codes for CASSYIIRGNEQFF.

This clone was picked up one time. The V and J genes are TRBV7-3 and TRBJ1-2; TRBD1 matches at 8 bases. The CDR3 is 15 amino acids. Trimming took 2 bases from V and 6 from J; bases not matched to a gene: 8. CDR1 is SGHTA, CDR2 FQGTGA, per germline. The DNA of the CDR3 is TGTGCCAGCAGCTTATTAGGGTTGACAGGGGATGGCTACACCTTC. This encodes CASSLLGLTGDGYTF.